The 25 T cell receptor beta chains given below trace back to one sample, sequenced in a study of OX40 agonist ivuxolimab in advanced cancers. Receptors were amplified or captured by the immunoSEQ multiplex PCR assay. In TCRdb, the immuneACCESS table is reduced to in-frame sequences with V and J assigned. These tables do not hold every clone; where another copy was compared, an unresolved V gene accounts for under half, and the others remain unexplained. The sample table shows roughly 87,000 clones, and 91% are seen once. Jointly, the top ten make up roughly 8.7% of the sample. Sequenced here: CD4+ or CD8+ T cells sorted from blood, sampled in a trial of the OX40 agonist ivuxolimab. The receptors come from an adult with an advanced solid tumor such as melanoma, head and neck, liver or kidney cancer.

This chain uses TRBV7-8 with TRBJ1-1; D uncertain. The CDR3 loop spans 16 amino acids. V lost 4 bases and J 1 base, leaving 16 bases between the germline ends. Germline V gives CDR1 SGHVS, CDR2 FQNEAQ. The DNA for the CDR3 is TGTGCCAGCAGCTGGGAACTGGGGATTAGGAACACTGAAGCTTTCTTT. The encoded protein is CASSWELGIRNTEAFF.

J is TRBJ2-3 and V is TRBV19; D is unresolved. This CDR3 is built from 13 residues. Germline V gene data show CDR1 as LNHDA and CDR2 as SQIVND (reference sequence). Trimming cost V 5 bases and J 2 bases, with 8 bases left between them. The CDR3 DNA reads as TGTGCCAGTAGTCTAATCACCACAGATACGCAGTATTTT. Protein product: CASSLITTDTQYF. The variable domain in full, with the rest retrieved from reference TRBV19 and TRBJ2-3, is DGGITQSPKYLFRKEGQNVTLSCEQNLNHDAMYWYRQDPGQGLRLIYYSQIVNDFQKGDIAEGYSVSREKKESFPLTVTSAQKNPTAFYLCASSLITTDTQYFGPGTRLTVL.

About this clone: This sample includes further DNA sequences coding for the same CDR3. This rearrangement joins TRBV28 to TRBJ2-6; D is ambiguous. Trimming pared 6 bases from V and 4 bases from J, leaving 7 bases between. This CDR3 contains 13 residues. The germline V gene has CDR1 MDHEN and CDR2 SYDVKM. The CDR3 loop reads CASRAAGANVLTF. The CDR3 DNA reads TGTGCCAGCAGGGCAGCAGGGGCCAACGTCCTGACTTTC. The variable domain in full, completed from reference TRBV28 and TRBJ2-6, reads DVKVTQSSRYLVKRTGEKVFLECVQDMDHENMFWYRQDPGLGLRLIYFSYDVKMKEKGDIPEGYSVSREKKERFSLILESASTNQTSMYLCASRAAGANVLTFGAGSRLTVL.

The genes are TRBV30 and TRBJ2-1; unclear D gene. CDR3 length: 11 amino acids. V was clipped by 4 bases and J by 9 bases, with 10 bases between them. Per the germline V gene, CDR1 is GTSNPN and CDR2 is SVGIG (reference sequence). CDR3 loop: CAWNGGTEQFF. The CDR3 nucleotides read TGTGCCTGGAATGGCGGTACTGAGCAGTTCTTC.

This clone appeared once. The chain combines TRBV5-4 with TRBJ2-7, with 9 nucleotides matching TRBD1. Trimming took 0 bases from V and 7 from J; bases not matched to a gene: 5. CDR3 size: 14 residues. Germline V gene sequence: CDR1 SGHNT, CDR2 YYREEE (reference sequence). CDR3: CASSLGDRDGEQYF. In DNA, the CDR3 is TGTGCCAGCAGCTTGGGGGACAGGGACGGAGAGCAGTACTTC.

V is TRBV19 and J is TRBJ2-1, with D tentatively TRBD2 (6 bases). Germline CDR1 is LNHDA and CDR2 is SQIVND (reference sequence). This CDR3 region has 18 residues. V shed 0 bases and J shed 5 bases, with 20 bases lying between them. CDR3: CASSIDSPLGAGHNEQFF. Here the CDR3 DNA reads TGTGCCAGTAGTATAGACTCCCCCCTCGGGGCGGGGCACAATGAGCAGTTCTTC.

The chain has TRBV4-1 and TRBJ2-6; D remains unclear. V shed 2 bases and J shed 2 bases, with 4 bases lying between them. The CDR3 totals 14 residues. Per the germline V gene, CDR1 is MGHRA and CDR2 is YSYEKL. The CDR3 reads CASSQMAGANVLTF. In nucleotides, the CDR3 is TGCGCCAGCAGCCAAATGGCTGGGGCCAACGTCCTGACTTTC.

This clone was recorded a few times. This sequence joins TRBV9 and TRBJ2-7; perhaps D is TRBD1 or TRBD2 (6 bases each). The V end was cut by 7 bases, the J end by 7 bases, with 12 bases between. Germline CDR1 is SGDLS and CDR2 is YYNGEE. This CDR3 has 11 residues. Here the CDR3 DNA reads TGTGCCAGCGGGGGGCCGGGAGAGCAGTACTTC. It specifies CASGGPGEQYF. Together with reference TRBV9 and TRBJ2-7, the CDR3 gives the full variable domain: DSGVTQTPKHLITATGQRVTLRCSPRSGDLSVYWYQQSLDQGLQFLIQYYNGEERAKGNILERFSAQQFPDLHSELNLSSLELGDSALYFCASGGPGEQYFGPGTRLTVT.

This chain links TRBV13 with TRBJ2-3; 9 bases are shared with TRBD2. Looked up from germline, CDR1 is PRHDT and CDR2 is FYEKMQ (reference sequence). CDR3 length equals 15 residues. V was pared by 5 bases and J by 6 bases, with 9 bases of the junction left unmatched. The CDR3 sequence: CASSPPGLARDTQYF. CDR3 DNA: TGTGCCAGCAGCCCACCGGGACTAGCCCGTGATACGCAGTATTTT.

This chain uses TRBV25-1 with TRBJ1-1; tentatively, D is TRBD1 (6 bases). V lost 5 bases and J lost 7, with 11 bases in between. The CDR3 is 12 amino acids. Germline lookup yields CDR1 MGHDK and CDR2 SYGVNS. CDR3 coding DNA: TGTGCCAGCAGTCAGGGGCTCGGTGAAGCTTTCTTT. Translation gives CASSQGLGEAFF.

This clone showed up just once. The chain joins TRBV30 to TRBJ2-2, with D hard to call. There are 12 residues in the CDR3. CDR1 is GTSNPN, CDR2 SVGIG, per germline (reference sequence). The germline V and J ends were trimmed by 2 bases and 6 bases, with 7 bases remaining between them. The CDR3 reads CAWSIFSGELFF. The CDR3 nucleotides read TGTGCCTGGAGTATCTTTTCCGGGGAGCTGTTTTTT. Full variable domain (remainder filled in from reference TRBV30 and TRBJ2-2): SQTIHQWPATLVQPVGSPLSLECTVEGTSNPNLYWYRQAAGRGLQLLFYSVGIGQISSEVPQNLSASRPQDRQFILSSKKLLLSDSGFYLCAWSIFSGELFFGEGSRLTVL.

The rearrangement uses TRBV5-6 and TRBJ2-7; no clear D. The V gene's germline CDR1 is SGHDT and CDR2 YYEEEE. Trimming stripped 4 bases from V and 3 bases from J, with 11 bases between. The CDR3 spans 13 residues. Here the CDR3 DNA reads TGTGCCAGCAGCACCGGGTCTTACTACGAGCAGTACTTC. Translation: CASSTGSYYEQYF.

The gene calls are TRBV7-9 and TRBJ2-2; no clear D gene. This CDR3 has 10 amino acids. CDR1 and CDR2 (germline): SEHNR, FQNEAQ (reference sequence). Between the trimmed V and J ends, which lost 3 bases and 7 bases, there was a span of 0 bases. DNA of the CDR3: TGTGCCAGCAGCTTCGGGGAGCTGTTTTTT. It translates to CASSFGELFF. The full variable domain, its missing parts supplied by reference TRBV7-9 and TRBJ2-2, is DTGVSQNPRHKITKRGQNVTFRCDPISEHNRLYWYRQTLGQGPEFLTYFQNEAQLEKSRLLSDRFSAERPKGSFSTLEIQRTEQGDSAMYLCASSFGELFFGEGSRLTVL.

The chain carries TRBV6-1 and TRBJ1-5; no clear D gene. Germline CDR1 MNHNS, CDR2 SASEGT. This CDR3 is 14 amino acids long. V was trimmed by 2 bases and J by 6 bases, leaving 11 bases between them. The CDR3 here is CASSEYDSGQPQHF. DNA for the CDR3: TGTGCCAGCAGTGAATACGATAGCGGTCAGCCCCAGCATTTT.

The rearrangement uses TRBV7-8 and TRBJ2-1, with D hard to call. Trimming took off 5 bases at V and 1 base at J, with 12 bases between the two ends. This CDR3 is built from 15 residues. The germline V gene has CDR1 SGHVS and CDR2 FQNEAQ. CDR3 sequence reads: CASSTPSRSYNEQFF. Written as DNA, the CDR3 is TGTGCCAGCAGCACCCCGTCCAGATCCTACAATGAGCAGTTCTTC.

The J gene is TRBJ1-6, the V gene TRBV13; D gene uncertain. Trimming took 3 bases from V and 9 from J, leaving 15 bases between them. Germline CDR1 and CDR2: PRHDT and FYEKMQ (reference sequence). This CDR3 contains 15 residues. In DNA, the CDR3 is TGTGCCAGCAGCTTGGGAGGCAGGAAAGGTTCACCCCTCCACTTT. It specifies CASSLGGRKGSPLHF.

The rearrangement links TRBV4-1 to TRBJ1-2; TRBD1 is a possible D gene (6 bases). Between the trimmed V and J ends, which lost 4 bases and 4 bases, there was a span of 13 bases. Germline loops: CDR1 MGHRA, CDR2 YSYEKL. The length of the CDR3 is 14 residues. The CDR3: CASSPRAGAYGYTF. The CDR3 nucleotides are TGCGCCAGCAGCCCCAGGGCAGGGGCCTATGGCTACACCTTC.

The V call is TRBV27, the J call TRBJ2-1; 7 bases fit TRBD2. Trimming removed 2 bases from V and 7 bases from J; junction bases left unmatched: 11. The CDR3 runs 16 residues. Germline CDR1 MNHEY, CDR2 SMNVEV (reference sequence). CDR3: CASSLLPGGLGNEQFF. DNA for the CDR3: TGTGCCAGCAGTTTACTTCCGGGAGGTCTTGGGAATGAGCAGTTCTTC.

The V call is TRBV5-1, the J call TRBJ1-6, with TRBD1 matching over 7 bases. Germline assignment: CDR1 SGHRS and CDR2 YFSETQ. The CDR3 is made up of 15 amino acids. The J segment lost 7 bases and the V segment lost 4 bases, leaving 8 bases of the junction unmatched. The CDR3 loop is CASSLGTVRNSPLHF. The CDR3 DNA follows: TGCGCCAGCAGCCTAGGGACAGTGAGGAATTCACCCCTCCACTTT.

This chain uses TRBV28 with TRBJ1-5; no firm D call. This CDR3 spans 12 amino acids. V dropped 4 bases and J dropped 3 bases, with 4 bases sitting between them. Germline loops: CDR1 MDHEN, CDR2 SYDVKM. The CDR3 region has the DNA TGTGCCAGCAGTTACACCAATCAGCCCCAGCATTTT. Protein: CASSYTNQPQHF.

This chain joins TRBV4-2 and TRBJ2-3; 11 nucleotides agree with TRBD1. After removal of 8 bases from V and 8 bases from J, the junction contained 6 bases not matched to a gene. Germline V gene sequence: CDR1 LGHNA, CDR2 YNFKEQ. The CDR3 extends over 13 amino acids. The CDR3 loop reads CASEGQGGGTQYF. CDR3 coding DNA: TGTGCCAGCGAGGGACAGGGGGGGGGTACGCAGTATTTT.

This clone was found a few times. The CDR3 bases are TGTGCCTGGGGGGCCGGGACAGGGAACCAGCCCCAGCATTTT. Its protein is CAWGAGTGNQPQHF. The V gene is TRBV30, the J gene TRBJ1-5, with 9 nucleotides matching TRBD1. Germline V gene sequence: CDR1 GTSNPN, CDR2 SVGIG (reference sequence). CDR3 length equals 14 residues. J lost 7 bases, V lost 5 bases, and 9 bases had no gene match.

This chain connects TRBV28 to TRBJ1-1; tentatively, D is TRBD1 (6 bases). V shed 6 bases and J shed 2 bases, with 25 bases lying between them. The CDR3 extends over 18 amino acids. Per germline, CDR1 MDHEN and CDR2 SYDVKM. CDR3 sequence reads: CASSLTQGKRSRNTEAFF. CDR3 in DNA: TGTGCCAGCAGCCTCACACAGGGAAAGAGAAGCCGTAACACTGAAGCTTTCTTT.

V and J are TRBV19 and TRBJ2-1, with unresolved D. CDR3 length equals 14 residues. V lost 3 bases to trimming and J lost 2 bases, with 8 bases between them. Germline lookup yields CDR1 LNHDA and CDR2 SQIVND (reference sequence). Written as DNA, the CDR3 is TGTGCCAGTAGTATTGCCATACCCTACAATGAGCAGTTCTTC. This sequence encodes CASSIAIPYNEQFF.

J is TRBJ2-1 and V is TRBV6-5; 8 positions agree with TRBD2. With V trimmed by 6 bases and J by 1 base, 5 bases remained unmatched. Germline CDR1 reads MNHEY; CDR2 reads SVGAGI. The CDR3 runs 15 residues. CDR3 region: CASRPTSGSYNEQFF. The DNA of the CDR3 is TGTGCCAGCAGACCTACTAGCGGATCCTACAATGAGCAGTTCTTC.